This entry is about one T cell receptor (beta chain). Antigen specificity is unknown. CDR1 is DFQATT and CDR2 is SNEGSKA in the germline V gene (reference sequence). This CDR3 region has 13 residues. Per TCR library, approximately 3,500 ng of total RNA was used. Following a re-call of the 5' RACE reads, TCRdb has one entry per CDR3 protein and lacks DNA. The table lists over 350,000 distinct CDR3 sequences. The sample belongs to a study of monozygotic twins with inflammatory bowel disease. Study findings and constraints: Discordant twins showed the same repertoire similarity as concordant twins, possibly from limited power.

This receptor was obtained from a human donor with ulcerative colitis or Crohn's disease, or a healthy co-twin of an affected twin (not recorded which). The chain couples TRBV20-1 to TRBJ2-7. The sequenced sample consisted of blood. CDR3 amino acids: CSAREDLSYEQYF.